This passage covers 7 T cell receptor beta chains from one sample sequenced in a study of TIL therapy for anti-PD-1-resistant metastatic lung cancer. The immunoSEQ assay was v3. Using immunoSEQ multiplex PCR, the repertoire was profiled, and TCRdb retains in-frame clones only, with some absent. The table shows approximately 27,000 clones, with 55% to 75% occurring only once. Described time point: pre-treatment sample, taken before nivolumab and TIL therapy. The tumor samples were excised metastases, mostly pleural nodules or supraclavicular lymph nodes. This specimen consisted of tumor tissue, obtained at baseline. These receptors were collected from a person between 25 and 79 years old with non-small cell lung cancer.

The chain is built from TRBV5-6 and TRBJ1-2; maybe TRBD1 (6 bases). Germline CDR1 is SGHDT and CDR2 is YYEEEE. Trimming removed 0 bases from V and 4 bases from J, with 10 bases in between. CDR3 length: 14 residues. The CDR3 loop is CASSLDRVSYGYTF. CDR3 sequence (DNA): TGTGCCAGCAGCTTGGACAGGGTGAGCTATGGCTACACCTTC.

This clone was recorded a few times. The DNA of the CDR3 is TGTGCCAGCAGCGTATTAGGGAGCCCCGAGCAGTACTTC. Amino acids: CASSVLGSPEQYF. This chain uses TRBV5-6 with TRBJ2-7; D is possibly TRBD2 (5 bases). The V gene lost 4 bases and the J gene lost 6 bases, with 14 bases spanning the gap. The CDR3 length is 13 residues. CDR1 SGHDT and CDR2 YYEEEE come from the germline V gene.

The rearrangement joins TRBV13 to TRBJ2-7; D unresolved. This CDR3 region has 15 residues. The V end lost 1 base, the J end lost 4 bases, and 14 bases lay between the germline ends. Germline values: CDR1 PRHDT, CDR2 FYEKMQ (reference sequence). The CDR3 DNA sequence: TGTGCCAGCAGCTTAGCTAGTGGGCCGGGTTACGAGCAGTACTTC. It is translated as CASSLASGPGYEQYF.

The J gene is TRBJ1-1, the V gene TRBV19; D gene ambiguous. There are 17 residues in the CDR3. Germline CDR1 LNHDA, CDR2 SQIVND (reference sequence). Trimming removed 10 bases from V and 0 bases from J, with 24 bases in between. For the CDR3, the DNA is TGTGCCACTTTACCGGGCATCAGTGAAATGGTGAACACTGAAGCTTTCTTT. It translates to CATLPGISEMVNTEAFF.

Here the CDR3 DNA reads TGTGCCAGCAGTGCAGGGACAGGACCTGGAAACACCATATATTTT. This translates into CASSAGTGPGNTIYF. The chain links TRBV6-4 to TRBJ1-3; the match to TRBD1 covers 8 bases. The CDR3 has 15 residues. Germline trimming cut 4 bases from V and 2 bases from J; bases unmatched to any gene: 4. CDR1 is MRHNA and CDR2 is SNTAGT in the germline V gene.

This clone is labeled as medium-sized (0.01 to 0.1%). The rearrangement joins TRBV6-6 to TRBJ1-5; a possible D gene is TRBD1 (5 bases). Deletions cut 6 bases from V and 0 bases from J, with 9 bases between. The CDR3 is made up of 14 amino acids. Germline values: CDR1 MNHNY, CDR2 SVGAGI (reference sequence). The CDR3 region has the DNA TGTGCCAGCAGACAAGGGGTTAGCAATCAGCCCCAGCATTTT. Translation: CASRQGVSNQPQHF.

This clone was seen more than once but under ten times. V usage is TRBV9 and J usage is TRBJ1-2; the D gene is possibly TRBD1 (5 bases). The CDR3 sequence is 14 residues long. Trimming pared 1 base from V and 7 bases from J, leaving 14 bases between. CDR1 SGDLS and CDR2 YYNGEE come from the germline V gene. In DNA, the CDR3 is TGTGCCAGCAGCGTAAGCCCCGAGAGGGGTGGCTACACCTTC. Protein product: CASSVSPERGGYTF.